Shown below are 29 T cell receptor beta chains from a single sample sequenced in a study of blood T cell repertoires in COVID-19. TCRdb keeps only in-frame clones here, not all; method: immunoSEQ multiplex PCR. The sample includes around 86,000 clones, 85% of them seen just once. Sequencing was performed on peripheral blood. The source is a man older than 75 with acute or convalescent COVID-19.

The chain employs TRBV5-1 and TRBJ2-1, with a possible D match to TRBD2 (6 bases). V was trimmed by 4 bases and J by 6 bases, leaving 23 bases between them. The CDR3 is made up of 17 amino acids. Per germline, CDR1 SGHRS and CDR2 YFSETQ. CDR3 sequence: CASSTGLSSLAVNEQFF. DNA for the CDR3: TGCGCCAGCAGCACGGGACTTTCCTCTCTGGCGGTCAATGAGCAGTTCTTC.

The chain couples TRBV9 to TRBJ2-1; TRBD2 matches at 12 bases. The CDR3 extends over 18 amino acids. The germline V gene has CDR1 SGDLS and CDR2 YYNGEE. Trimming removed 4 bases from V and 6 bases from J; junction bases left unmatched: 14. CDR3 DNA: TGTGCCAGCAGCCCGAGGGCGGTTCTAGCGGGAGGGCGCAATGAGCAGTTCTTC. It specifies CASSPRAVLAGGRNEQFF.

The genes are TRBV7-2 and TRBJ1-1, with 10 nucleotides matching TRBD1. CDR1 SGHTA and CDR2 FQGNSA come from the germline V gene. Losses at the gene ends were 0 bases for V and 10 bases for J; bases not matched to a gene: 8. This CDR3 is 15 amino acids long. CDR3 DNA sequence: TGTGCCAGCAGCTTAGCGTTGGCCGGGACAGGGGTAGCTTTCTTT. It translates to CASSLALAGTGVAFF.

This clone was counted only a few times. The J gene is TRBJ1-4, the V gene TRBV4-2; D is possibly TRBD1 (5 bases). This CDR3 has 15 residues. Germline V lookup: CDR1 LGHNA, CDR2 YNFKEQ. V lost 3 bases and J lost 6, with 14 bases in between. The CDR3 is CASSQALAGYEKLFF. DNA for the CDR3: TGTGCCAGCAGCCAGGCGCTGGCAGGGTATGAAAAACTGTTTTTT.

This clone has at least ten counts. V is TRBV6-4 and J is TRBJ2-3, with 7 nucleotides matching TRBD2. This CDR3 spans 15 amino acids. Germline V gives CDR1 MRHNA, CDR2 SNTAGT. Trimming took 6 bases from V and 2 from J; bases not matched to a gene: 8. CDR3 in DNA: TGTGCCAGCAGCACCCTAGCGGACTCCACAGATACGCAGTATTTT. Translation: CASSTLADSTDTQYF.

This chain uses TRBV18 with TRBJ1-4; 7 nucleotides align to TRBD1. CDR3 length equals 15 residues. The V and J ends lost 6 bases and 7 bases, in that order; junction bases with no gene match: 11. From germline, CDR1 is KGHSH and CDR2 LQKENI. Written as DNA, the CDR3 is TGTGCCAGCTCGGTTCAGGGGGTTAAGAGTGAAAAACTGTTTTTT. Translating it yields CASSVQGVKSEKLFF.

This chain connects TRBV27 to TRBJ2-3; 8 bases agree with TRBD1. V dropped 0 bases and J dropped 4; count of bases not matched to a gene: 3. Germline V CDR1 and CDR2: MNHEY, SMNVEV (reference sequence). The CDR3 is made up of 15 amino acids. The CDR3 bases are TGTGCCAGCAGTTTATCGAGACAGGGGTCAGATACGCAGTATTTT. This sequence encodes CASSLSRQGSDTQYF.

This sequence joins TRBV14 and TRBJ2-3, with D possibly being TRBD1 (5 bases). Germline assignment: CDR1 SGHDN and CDR2 FVKESK. V was pared by 1 base and J by 7 bases, with 12 bases between. The CDR3 covers 14 residues. CDR3: CASSQVGAANTQYF. CDR3 sequence (DNA): TGTGCCAGCAGCCAAGTAGGGGCAGCAAATACGCAGTATTTT.

The gene calls are TRBV10-3 and TRBJ2-5; TRBD1 might be the D (6 bases). The CDR3 sequence is 14 residues long. Trimming pared 8 bases from V and 5 bases from J, leaving 18 bases between. CDR1 and CDR2 (germline): ENHRY, SYGVKD. The CDR3 protein is CAIGALQGGETQYF. DNA of the CDR3: TGTGCCATCGGGGCCTTACAGGGCGGGGAGACCCAGTACTTC.

The chain has TRBV4-1 and TRBJ1-2; D is unresolved. The CDR3 is 15 amino acids. Looked up from germline, CDR1 is MGHRA and CDR2 is YSYEKL. V lost 0 bases to trimming and J lost 4 bases, with 12 bases between them. The CDR3 DNA follows: TGCGCCAGCAGCCAAGAAACCAAACCCGGCTATGGCTACACCTTC. Protein product: CASSQETKPGYGYTF.

The J gene is TRBJ2-7, the V gene TRBV7-9; 8 positions match TRBD1. V shed 3 bases and J 0 bases; nucleotides not matched to a gene: 10. CDR1 SEHNR and CDR2 FQNEAQ come from the germline V gene (reference sequence). The CDR3 length is 17 residues. The CDR3 region is CASSLFARQGRSYEQYF. The CDR3 coding sequence is TGTGCCAGCAGCTTGTTTGCCCGACAGGGGCGCTCCTACGAGCAGTACTTC.

This chain joins TRBV30 and TRBJ1-1; D may be TRBD1 (5 bases). With 8 bases removed from V and 3 bases from J, the gap between germline ends came to 22 bases. The CDR3 sequence is 15 residues long. Germline values: CDR1 GTSNPN, CDR2 SVGIG (reference sequence). CDR3 bases: TGTGCCGGAGGTAGGGTTTTGGGGGGAGACACTGAAGCTTTCTTT. Protein sequence: CAGGRVLGGDTEAFF.

Only a few counts were recorded for this clone. The chain links TRBV24-1 to TRBJ2-7; TRBD2 matches 10 bases. The CDR3 is 17 residues long. In germline, CDR1 is KGHDR, CDR2 SFDVKD. Trimming took 1 base from V and 5 from J; bases not matched to a gene: 10. The CDR3 DNA sequence: TGTGCCACCAGTGATTTAAGGTCTAGCGGGAGATTAGACGAGCAGTACTTC. It specifies CATSDLRSSGRLDEQYF.

The chain links TRBV7-6 to TRBJ2-1; TRBD2 agrees at 8 bases. In germline, CDR1 is SGHVS, CDR2 FNYEAQ. With 1 base clipped from V and 2 bases from J, the junction kept 10 bases outside the gene matches. The CDR3 has 18 amino acids. CDR3: CASSLELSTSATYNEQFF. The CDR3 region has the DNA TGTGCCAGCAGCTTAGAGCTATCGACTAGCGCAACCTACAATGAGCAGTTCTTC.

As for this clone: An end of the junction does not agree with germline; a read error may underlie this. The chain has TRBV2 and TRBJ2-3; no reliable D call. CDR1 and CDR2 (germline): SNHLY, FYNNEI. There are 15 residues in the CDR3. Written as DNA, the CDR3 is TGTGCCAGCAGCGAAGCCAGACACTCCACAGATACGCAGTATTTT. It encodes CASSEARHSTDTQYF.

The genes are TRBV19 and TRBJ2-1; 8 nucleotides line up with TRBD1. Germline V CDR1 and CDR2: LNHDA, SQIVND (reference sequence). J was trimmed by 4 bases and V by 5 bases; bases with no gene match: 4. The CDR3 has 14 amino acids. In DNA, the CDR3 is TGTGCCAGTAGTTTGGGACAGGCGTACAATGAGCAGTTCTTC. Protein product: CASSLGQAYNEQFF.

The rearrangement uses TRBV10-1 and TRBJ2-7; 12 nucleotides line up with TRBD2. The junction had 5 bases not matched to a gene; V was cut back by 4 bases and J by 7 bases. The CDR3 consists of 14 residues. Germline V CDR1 and CDR2: WNHNN, SYGVQD (reference sequence). CDR3 coding DNA: TGCGCCAGCAGTGGACCGGGACTAGCGGGTGAGCAGTACTTC. Its protein product is CASSGPGLAGEQYF.

The V and J genes are TRBV7-9 and TRBJ2-3; maybe TRBD1 (5 bases). The germline V gene has CDR1 SEHNR and CDR2 FQNEAQ (reference sequence). Trimming shortened V by 7 bases and J by 1 base, and 18 bases separated the two germline ends. The CDR3 consists of 16 residues. CDR3 amino acids: CASTKPQLGGTDTQYF. The CDR3 coding sequence is TGTGCCAGCACCAAGCCCCAATTAGGGGGCACAGATACGCAGTATTTT. The full variable domain, its missing parts supplied by reference TRBV7-9 and TRBJ2-3, is DTGVSQNPRHKITKRGQNVTFRCDPISEHNRLYWYRQTLGQGPEFLTYFQNEAQLEKSRLLSDRFSAERPKGSFSTLEIQRTEQGDSAMYLCASTKPQLGGTDTQYFGPGTRLTVL.

This chain joins TRBV18 and TRBJ2-7, with TRBD1 identical over 7 bases. Germline CDR1 and CDR2: KGHSH and LQKENI. The CDR3 spans 11 residues. The trim removed 5 bases at V and 11 bases at J, leaving 6 bases unmatched. The CDR3 sequence: CASSYRGEEYF. CDR3 bases: TGTGCCAGCTCATACAGGGGAGAAGAGTACTTC.

This chain joins TRBV19 and TRBJ1-4; no definite D call. Looked up from germline, CDR1 is LNHDA and CDR2 is SQIVND (reference sequence). Trimming took off 1 base at V and 7 bases at J, with 10 bases between the two ends. CDR3 length: 14 residues. The DNA for the CDR3 is TGTGCCAGTAGTATAGGGAGGGAGAGTGAAAAACTGTTTTTT. It encodes CASSIGRESEKLFF.

The chain recombines TRBV9 with TRBJ2-1, with 7 positions matching TRBD1. The CDR3 loop spans 16 amino acids. Unmatched junction bases numbered 4, after V lost 0 bases and J lost 1 base. Per the germline V gene, CDR1 is SGDLS and CDR2 is YYNGEE. The CDR3 protein is CASSVEDRASYNEQFF. The CDR3 bases are TGTGCCAGCAGCGTAGAAGACAGGGCGTCCTACAATGAGCAGTTCTTC.

This clone was observed once. V is TRBV7-3 and J is TRBJ1-6, with 8 bases aligning to TRBD1. The germline gives CDR1 SGHTA, CDR2 FQGTGA. Trimming removed 3 bases from V and 9 bases from J; junction bases left unmatched: 1. The CDR3 spans 13 residues. CDR3 sequence (DNA): TGTGCCAGCAGCTTTGACAGGGGTTCACCCCTCCACTTT. It codes for CASSFDRGSPLHF.

The chain couples TRBV11-2 to TRBJ2-3; 10 nucleotides agree with TRBD2. V lost 5 bases to trimming and J lost 1 base; unmatched junction nucleotides: 3. The CDR3 totals 15 residues. Germline V CDR1 and CDR2: SGHAT, FQNNGV. CDR3 residues: CASSTGLAGTDTQYF. The CDR3 region has the DNA TGTGCCAGCAGCACCGGACTAGCGGGCACAGATACGCAGTATTTT.

J is TRBJ1-1 and V is TRBV7-8; weak D call: TRBD1 (5 bases). Per the germline V gene, CDR1 is SGHVS and CDR2 is FQNEAQ. The CDR3 spans 13 residues. Trimming left V 6 bases short and J 4 bases short, with 12 bases between. The CDR3 here is CASRPGGVTEAFF. The CDR3 nucleotides are TGTGCCAGCAGGCCCGGGGGTGTCACTGAAGCTTTCTTT.

V gene TRBV28 combines with J gene TRBJ1-2, with 8 nucleotides matching TRBD1. CDR1 is MDHEN, CDR2 SYDVKM, per germline. With V trimmed by 7 bases and J by 4 bases, 8 bases remained unmatched. This CDR3 is 14 amino acids long. CDR3 nucleotides: TGTGCCAGCAAAGGACAGGGTATGTTCTATGGCTACACCTTC. This translates into CASKGQGMFYGYTF.

V usage is TRBV15 and J usage is TRBJ2-7; 8 bases map to TRBD1. This CDR3 has 16 residues. In germline, CDR1 is LNHNV, CDR2 YYDKDF (reference sequence). J lost 0 bases, V lost 0 bases, and 4 bases had no gene match. The CDR3 region has the DNA TGTGCCACCAGCAGAGACAGGGGGCGATACTCCTACGAGCAGTACTTC. Translated, it gives CATSRDRGRYSYEQYF.

V gene TRBV14 combines with J gene TRBJ2-1; D may be TRBD1 (6 bases). This CDR3 has 15 residues. V was trimmed by 4 bases and J by 5 bases, leaving 15 bases between them. The germline CDR1 and CDR2 sequences are SGHDN and FVKESK. The CDR3 protein is CASSPLGDTDNEQFF. For the CDR3, the DNA is TGTGCCAGCAGCCCCCTAGGGGACACAGACAATGAGCAGTTCTTC.

CDR3 sequence (DNA): TGCAGCGTTACCGGCGGGAGGGCCGGGATCGACACCGGGGAGCTGTTTTTT. Protein sequence: CSVTGGRAGIDTGELFF. V usage is TRBV29-1 and J usage is TRBJ2-2; 9 bases are shared with TRBD2. The V and J ends lost 5 bases and 3 bases, in that order; junction bases with no gene match: 13. The CDR3 extends over 17 amino acids. From germline, CDR1 is SQVTM and CDR2 ANQGSEA.

The J gene is TRBJ2-5, the V gene TRBV9; D perhaps matches TRBD1 (5 bases). The germline V gene encodes CDR1 SGDLS and CDR2 YYNGEE. The V end lost 4 bases, the J end lost 5 bases, and 12 bases lay between the germline ends. The CDR3 consists of 13 residues. CDR3 sequence reads: CASSLAGFETQYF. The CDR3 DNA is TGTGCCAGCAGCCTCGCAGGGTTTGAGACCCAGTACTTC.